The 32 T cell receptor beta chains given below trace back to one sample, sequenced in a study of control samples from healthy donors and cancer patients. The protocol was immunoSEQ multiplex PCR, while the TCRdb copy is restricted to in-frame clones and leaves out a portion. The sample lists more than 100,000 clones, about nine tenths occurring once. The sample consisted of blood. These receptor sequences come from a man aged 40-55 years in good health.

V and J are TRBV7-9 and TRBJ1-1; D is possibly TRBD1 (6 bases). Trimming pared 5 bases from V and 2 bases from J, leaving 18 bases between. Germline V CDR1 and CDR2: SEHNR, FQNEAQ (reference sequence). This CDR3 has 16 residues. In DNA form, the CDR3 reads TGTGCCAGCAGCCCAGGAACAGGGAGAGGAAACACTGAAGCTTTCTTT. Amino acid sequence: CASSPGTGRGNTEAFF.

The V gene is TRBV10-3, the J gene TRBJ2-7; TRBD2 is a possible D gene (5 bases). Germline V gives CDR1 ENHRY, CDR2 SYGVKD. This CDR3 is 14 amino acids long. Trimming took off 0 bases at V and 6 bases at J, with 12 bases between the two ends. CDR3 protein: CAISESERQVEQYF. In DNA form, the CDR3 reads TGTGCCATCAGTGAGTCCGAGCGGCAGGTCGAGCAGTACTTC.

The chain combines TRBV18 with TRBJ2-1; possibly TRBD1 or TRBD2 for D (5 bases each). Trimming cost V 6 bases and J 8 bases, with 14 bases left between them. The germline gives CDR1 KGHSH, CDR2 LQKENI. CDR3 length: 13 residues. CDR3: CASSQGFGDEQFF. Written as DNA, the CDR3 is TGTGCCAGCTCGCAGGGTTTCGGGGATGAGCAGTTCTTC.

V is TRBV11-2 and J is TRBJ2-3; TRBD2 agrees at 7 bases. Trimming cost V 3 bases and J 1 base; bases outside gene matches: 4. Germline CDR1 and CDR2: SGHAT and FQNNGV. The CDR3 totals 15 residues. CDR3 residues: CASSFQSGGTDTQYF. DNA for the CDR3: TGTGCCAGCAGCTTTCAAAGCGGGGGCACAGATACGCAGTATTTT.

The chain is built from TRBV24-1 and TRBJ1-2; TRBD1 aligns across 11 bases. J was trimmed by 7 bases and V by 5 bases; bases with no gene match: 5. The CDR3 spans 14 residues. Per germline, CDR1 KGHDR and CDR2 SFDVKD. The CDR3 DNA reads TGTGCCACCAGTGCTGTGGGACAGGGGGGTGGCTACACCTTC. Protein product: CATSAVGQGGGYTF.

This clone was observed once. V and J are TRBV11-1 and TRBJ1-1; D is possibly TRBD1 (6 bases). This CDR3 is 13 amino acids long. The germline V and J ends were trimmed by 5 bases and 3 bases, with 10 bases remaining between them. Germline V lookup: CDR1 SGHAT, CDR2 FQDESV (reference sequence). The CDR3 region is CASSGDTDTEAFF. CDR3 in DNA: TGTGCCAGCAGCGGGGACACGGACACTGAAGCTTTCTTT. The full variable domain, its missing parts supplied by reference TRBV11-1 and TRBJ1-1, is EAEVAQSPRYKITEKSQAVAFWCDPISGHATLYWYRQILGQGPELLVQFQDESVVDDSQLPKDRFSAERLKGVDSTLKIQPAELGDSAMYLCASSGDTDTEAFFGQGTRLTVV.

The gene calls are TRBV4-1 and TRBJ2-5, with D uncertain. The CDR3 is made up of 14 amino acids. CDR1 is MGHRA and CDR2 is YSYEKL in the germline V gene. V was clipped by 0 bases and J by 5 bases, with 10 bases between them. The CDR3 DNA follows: TGCGCCAGCAGCCAAGACGAGCCAGCCGAGACCCAGTACTTC. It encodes CASSQDEPAETQYF.

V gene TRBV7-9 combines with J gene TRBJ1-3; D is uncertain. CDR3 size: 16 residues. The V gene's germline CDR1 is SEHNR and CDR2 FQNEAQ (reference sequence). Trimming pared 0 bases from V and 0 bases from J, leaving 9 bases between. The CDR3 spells CASSLAPALSGNTIYF. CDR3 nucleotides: TGTGCCAGCAGCTTAGCGCCGGCCCTCTCTGGAAACACCATATATTTT.

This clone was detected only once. The CDR3 nucleotides read TGCGCCAGCAGCCAGAGTCAGGGGAACACTGAAGCTTTCTTT. Residues: CASSQSQGNTEAFF. The rearrangement joins TRBV4-1 to TRBJ1-1; D might be TRBD1 (5 bases). Trimming left V 3 bases short and J 1 base short, with 9 bases between. Germline CDR1 reads MGHRA; CDR2 reads YSYEKL. The CDR3 is made up of 14 amino acids.

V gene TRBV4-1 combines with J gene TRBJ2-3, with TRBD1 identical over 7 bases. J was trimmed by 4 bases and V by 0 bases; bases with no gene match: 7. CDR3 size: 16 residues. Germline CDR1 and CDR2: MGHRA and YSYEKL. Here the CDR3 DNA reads TGCGCCAGCAGCCAAGATGATCGAGGGGGCGCAGATACGCAGTATTTT. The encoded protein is CASSQDDRGGADTQYF.

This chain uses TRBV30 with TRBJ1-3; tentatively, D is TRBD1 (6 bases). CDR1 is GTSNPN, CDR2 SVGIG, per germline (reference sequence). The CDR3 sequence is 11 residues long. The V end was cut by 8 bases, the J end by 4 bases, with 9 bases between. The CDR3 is CAAGAGNTIYF. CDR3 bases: TGTGCCGCAGGGGCCGGAAACACCATATATTTT.

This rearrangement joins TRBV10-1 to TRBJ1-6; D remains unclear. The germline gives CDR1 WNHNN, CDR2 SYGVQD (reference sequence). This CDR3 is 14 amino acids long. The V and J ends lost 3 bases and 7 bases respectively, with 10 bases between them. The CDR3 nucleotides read TGCGCCAGCAGTGATGGGAGCCTCAATTCACCCCTCCACTTT. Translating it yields CASSDGSLNSPLHF.

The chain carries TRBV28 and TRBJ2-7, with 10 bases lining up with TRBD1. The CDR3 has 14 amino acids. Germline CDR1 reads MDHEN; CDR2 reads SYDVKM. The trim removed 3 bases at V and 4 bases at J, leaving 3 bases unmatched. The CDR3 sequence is CASSFPGQGYEQYF. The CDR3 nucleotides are TGTGCCAGCAGTTTCCCGGGACAGGGGTACGAGCAGTACTTC. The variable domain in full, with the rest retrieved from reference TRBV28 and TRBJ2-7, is DVKVTQSSRYLVKRTGEKVFLECVQDMDHENMFWYRQDPGLGLRLIYFSYDVKMKEKGDIPEGYSVSREKKERFSLILESASTNQTSMYLCASSFPGQGYEQYFGPGTRLTVT.

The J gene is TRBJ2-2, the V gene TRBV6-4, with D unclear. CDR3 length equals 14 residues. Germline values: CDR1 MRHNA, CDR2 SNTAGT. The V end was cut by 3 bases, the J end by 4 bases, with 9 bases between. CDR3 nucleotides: TGTGCCAGCAGTGAATCGGCTTTCACCGGGGAGCTGTTTTTT. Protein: CASSESAFTGELFF.

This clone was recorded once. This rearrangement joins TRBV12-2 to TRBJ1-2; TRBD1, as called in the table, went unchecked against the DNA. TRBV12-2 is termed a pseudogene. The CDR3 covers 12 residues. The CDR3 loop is CASRCDIYGYTF. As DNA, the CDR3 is TGTGCAAGTCGCTGTGACATATATGGCTACACCTTC.

The CDR3 loop is CATRDSSNYGYTF. CDR3 coding DNA: TGTGCCACCAGGGACAGTAGCAACTATGGCTACACCTTC. The genes are TRBV24-1 and TRBJ1-2; a possible D gene is TRBD1 (6 bases). Trimming took 7 bases from V and 2 from J, leaving 10 bases between them. The CDR3 sequence is 13 residues long. The germline V gene encodes CDR1 KGHDR and CDR2 SFDVKD.

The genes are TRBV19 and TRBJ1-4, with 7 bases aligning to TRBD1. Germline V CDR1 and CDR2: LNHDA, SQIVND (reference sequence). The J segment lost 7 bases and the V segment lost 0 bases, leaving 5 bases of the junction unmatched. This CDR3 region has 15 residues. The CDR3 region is CASSIEGQSLEKLFF. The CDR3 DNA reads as TGTGCCAGTAGTATAGAGGGACAGTCCCTTGAAAAACTGTTTTTT.

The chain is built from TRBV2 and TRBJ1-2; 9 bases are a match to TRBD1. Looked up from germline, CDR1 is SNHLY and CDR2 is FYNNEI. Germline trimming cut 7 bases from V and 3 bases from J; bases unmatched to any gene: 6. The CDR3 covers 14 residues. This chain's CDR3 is CASNTGGDYYGYTF. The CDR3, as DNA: TGTGCCAGCAACACAGGGGGCGACTACTATGGCTACACCTTC.

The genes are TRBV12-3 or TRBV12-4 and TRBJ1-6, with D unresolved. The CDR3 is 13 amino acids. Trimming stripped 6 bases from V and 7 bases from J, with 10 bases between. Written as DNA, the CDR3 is TGTGCCAGCAGCGACGAAAGAAATTCACCCCTCCACTTT. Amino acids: CASSDERNSPLHF.

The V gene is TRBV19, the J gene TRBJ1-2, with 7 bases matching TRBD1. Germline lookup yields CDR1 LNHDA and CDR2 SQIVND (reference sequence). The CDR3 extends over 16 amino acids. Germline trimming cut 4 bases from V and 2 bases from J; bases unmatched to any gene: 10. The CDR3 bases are TGTGCCAGTAGTAGGGGACAGATAGATCGGAACTATGGCTACACCTTC. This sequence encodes CASSRGQIDRNYGYTF.

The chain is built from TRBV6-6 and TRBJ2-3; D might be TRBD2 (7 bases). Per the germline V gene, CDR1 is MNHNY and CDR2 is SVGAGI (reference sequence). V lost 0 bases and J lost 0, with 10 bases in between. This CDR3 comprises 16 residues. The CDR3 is CASSYSRGGSTDTQYF. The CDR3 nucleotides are TGTGCCAGCAGTTACTCGAGGGGGGGTAGCACAGATACGCAGTATTTT.

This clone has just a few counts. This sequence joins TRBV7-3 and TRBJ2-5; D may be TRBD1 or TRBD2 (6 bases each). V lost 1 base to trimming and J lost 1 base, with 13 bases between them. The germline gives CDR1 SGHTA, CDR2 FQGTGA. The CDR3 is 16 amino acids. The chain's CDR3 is CASSLRGAGPQETQYF. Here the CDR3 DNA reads TGTGCCAGCAGCTTAAGGGGGGCAGGTCCCCAAGAGACCCAGTACTTC.

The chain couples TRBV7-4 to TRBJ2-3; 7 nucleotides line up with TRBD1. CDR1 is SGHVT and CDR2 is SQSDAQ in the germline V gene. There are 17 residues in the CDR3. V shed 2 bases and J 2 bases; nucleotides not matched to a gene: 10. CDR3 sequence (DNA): TGTGCCAGCAGCTTACGAGAACAGGGGAGATACACAGATACGCAGTATTTT. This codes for CASSLREQGRYTDTQYF.

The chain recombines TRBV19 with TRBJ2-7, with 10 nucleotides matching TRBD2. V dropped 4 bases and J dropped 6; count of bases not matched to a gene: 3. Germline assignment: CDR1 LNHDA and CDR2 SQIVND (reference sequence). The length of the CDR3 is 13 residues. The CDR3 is CASSTRTSGEQYF. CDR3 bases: TGTGCCAGTAGTACTCGGACTAGCGGCGAGCAGTACTTC. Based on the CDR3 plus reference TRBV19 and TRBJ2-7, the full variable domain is DGGITQSPKYLFRKEGQNVTLSCEQNLNHDAMYWYRQDPGQGLRLIYYSQIVNDFQKGDIAEGYSVSREKKESFPLTVTSAQKNPTAFYLCASSTRTSGEQYFGPGTRLTVT.

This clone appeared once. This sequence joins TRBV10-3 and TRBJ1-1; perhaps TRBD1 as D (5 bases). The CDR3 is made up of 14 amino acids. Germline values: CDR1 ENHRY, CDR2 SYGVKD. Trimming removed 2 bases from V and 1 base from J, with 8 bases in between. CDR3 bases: TGTGCCATCAGTGAGACGACAGCGAACACTGAAGCTTTCTTT. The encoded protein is CAISETTANTEAFF.

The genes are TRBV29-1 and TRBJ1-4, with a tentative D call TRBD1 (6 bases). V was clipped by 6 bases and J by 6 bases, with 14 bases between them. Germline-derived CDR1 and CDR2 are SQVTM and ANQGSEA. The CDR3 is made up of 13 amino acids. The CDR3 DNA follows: TGCAGCGTGAGAGGGTCAGGGGATGAAAAACTGTTTTTT. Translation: CSVRGSGDEKLFF.

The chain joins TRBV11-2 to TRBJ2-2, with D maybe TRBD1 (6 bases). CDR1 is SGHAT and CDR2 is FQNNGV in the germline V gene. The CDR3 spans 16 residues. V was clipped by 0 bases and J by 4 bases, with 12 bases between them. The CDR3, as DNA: TGTGCCAGCAGCTTAGACCAGGGGATGCTCACCGGGGAGCTGTTTTTT. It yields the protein CASSLDQGMLTGELFF.

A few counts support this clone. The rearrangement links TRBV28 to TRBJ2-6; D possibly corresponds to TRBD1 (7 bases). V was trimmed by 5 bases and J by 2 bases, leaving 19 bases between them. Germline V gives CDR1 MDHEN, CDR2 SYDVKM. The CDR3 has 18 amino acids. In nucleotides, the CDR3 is TGTGCCAGCAGTCGGGTGGTCAGGGGGGCAGCTGGGGCCAACGTCCTGACTTTC. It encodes CASSRVVRGAAGANVLTF.

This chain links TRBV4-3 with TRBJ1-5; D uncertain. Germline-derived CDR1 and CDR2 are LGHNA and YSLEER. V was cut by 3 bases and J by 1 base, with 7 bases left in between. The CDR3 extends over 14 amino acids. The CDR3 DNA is TGCGCCAGCAGCCACACCGGGAGCAATCAGCCCCAGCATTTT. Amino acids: CASSHTGSNQPQHF.

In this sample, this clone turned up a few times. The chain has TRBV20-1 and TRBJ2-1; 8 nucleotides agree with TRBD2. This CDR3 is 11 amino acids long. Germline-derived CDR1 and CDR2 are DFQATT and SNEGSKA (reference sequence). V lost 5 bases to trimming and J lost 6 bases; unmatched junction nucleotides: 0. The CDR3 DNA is TGCAGTGCTCTAGCGGGCAATGAGCAGTTCTTC. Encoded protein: CSALAGNEQFF.

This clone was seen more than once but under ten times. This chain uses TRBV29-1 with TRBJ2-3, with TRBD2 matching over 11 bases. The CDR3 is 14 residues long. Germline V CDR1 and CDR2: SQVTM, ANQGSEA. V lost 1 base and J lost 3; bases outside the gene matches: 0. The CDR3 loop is CSVEGLAGTDTQYF. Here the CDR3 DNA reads TGCAGCGTTGAAGGACTAGCGGGGACAGATACGCAGTATTTT.

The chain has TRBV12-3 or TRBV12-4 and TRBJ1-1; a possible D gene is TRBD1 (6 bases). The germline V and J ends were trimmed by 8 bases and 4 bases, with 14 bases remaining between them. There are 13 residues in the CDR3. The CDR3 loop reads CASVSRGFTEAFF. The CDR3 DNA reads TGTGCCAGCGTAAGCAGGGGATTCACTGAAGCTTTCTTT.